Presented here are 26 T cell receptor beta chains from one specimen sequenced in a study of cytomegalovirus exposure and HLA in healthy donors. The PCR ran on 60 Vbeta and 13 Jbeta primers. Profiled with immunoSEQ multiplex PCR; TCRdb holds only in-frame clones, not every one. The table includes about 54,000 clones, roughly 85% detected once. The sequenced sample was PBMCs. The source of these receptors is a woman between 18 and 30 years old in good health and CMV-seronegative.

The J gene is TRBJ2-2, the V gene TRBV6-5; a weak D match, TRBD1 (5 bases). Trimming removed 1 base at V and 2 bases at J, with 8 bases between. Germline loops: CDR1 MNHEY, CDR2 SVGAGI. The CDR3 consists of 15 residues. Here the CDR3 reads CASSYYQGNTGELFF. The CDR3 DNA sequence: TGTGCCAGCAGTTACTACCAGGGAAACACCGGGGAGCTGTTTTTT.

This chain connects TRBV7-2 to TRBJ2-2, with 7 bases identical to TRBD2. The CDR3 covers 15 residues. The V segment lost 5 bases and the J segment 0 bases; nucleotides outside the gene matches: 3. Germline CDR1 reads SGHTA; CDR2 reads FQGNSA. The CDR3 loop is CASSRDYSNTGELFF. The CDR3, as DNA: TGTGCCAGCAGCCGGGACTACTCGAACACCGGGGAGCTGTTTTTT.

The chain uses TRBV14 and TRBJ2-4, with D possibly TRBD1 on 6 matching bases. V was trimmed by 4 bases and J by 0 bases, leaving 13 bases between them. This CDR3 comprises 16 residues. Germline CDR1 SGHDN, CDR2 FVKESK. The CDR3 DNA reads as TGTGCCAGCAGCCCCGGACAGACACTAGCCAAAAACATTCAGTACTTC. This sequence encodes CASSPGQTLAKNIQYF.

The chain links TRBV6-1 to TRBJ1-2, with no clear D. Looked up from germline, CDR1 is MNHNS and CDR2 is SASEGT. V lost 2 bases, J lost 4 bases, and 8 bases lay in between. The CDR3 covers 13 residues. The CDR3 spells CASSENSLYGYTF. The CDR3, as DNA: TGTGCCAGCAGTGAAAACAGCCTCTATGGCTACACCTTC.

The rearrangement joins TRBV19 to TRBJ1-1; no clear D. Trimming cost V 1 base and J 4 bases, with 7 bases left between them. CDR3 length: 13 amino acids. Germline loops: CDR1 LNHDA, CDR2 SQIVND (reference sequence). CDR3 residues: CASSIGAITEAFF. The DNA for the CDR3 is TGTGCCAGTAGTATAGGGGCAATCACTGAAGCTTTCTTT.

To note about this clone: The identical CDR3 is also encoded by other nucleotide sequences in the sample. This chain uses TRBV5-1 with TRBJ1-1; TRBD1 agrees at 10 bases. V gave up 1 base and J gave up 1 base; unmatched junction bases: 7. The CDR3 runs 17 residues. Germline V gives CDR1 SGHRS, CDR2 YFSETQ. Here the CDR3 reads CASSLFGTGASNTEAFF. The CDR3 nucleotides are TGCGCCAGCAGCTTGTTTGGGACAGGGGCTTCGAACACTGAAGCTTTCTTT.

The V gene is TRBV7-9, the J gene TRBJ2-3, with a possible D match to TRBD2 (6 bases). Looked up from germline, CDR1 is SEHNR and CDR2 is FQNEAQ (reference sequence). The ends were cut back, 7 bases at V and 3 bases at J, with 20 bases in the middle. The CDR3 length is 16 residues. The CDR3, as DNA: TGTGCCAGCACCTCCCCTCGGGGAGGTGCAACAGATACGCAGTATTTT. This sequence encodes CASTSPRGGATDTQYF.

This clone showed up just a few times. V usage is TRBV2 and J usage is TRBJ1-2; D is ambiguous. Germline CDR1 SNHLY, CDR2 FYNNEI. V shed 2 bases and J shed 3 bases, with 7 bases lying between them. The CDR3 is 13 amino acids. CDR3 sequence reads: CASSELEHYGYTF. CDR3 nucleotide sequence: TGTGCCAGCAGTGAATTGGAGCACTATGGCTACACCTTC. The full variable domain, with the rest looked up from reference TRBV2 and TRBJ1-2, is EPEVTQTPSHQVTQMGQEVILRCVPISNHLYFYWYRQILGQKVEFLVSFYNNEISEKSEIFDDQFSVERPDGSNFTLKIRSTKLEDSAMYFCASSELEHYGYTFGSGTRLTVV.

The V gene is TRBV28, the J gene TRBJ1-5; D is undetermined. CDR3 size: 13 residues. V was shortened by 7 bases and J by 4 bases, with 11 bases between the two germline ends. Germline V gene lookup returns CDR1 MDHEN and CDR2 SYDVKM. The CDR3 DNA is TGTGCCAGCATGAGAGCGGTAAATCAGCCCCAGCATTTT. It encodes CASMRAVNQPQHF.

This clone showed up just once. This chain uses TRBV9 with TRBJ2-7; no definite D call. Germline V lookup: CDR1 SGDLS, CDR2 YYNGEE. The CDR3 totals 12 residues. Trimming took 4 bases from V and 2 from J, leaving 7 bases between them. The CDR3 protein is CASSISPYEQYF. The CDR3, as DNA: TGTGCCAGCAGCATCTCTCCCTACGAGCAGTACTTC.

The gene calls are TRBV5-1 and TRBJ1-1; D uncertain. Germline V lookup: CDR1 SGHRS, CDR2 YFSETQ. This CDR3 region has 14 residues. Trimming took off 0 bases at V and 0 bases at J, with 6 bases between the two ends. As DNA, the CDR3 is TGCGCCAGCAGCTTGGCGGTAATGAACACTGAAGCTTTCTTT. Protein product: CASSLAVMNTEAFF.

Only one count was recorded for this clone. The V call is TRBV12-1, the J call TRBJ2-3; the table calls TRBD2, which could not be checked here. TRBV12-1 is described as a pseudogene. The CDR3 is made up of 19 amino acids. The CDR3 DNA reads TGTGCCAACCTCCTATCCGGACTAGCGGGAGGCCTTCTCACAGATACGCAGTATTTT. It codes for CANLLSGLAGGLLTDTQYF.

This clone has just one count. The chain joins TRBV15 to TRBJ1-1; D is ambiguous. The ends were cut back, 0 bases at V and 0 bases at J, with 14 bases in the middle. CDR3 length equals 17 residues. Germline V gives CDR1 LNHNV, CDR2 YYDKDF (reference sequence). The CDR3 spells CATSRDPRNPLNTEAFF. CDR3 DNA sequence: TGTGCCACCAGCAGAGATCCTAGGAACCCCTTGAACACTGAAGCTTTCTTT. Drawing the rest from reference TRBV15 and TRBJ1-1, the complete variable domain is DAMVIQNPRYQVTQFGKPVTLSCSQTLNHNVMYWYQQKSSQAPKLLFHYYDKDFNNEADTPDNFQSRRPNTSFCFLDIRSPGLGDTAMYLCATSRDPRNPLNTEAFFGQGTRLTVV.

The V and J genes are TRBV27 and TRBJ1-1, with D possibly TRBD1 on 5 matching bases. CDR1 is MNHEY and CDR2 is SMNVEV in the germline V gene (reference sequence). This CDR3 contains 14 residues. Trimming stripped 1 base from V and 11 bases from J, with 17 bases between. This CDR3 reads CASSLLGGALGAFF. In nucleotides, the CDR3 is TGTGCCAGCAGTTTATTAGGCGGGGCCTTGGGGGCTTTCTTT.

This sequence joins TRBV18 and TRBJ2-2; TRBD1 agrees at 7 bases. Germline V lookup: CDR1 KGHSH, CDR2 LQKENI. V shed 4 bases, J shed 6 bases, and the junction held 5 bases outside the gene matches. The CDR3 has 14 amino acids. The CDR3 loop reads CASSRETGSGELFF. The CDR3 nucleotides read TGTGCCAGCTCACGGGAGACAGGGTCCGGGGAGCTGTTTTTT.

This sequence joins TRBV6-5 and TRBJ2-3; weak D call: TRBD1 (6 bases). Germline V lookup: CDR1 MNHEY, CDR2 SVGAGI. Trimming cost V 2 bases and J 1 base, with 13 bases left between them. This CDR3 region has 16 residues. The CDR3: CASSYAPQGGTDTQYF. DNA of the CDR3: TGTGCCAGCAGTTACGCCCCACAGGGAGGCACAGATACGCAGTATTTT.

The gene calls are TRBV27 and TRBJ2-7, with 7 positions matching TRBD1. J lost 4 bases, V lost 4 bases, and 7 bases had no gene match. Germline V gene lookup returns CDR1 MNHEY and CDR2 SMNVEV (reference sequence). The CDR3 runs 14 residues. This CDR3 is CASSSGQGVYEQYF. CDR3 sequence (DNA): TGTGCCAGCAGTTCCGGGCAGGGGGTATACGAGCAGTACTTC.

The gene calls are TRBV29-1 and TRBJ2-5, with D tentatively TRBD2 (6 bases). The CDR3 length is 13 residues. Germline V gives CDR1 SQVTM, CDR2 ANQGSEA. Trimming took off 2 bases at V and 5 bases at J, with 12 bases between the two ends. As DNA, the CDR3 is TGCAGCGTTGAATTAATGGCGGGGGAGACCCAGTACTTC. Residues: CSVELMAGETQYF.

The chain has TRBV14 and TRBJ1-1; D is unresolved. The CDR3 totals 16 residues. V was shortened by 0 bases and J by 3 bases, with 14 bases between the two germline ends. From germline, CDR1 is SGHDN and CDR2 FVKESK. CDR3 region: CASSQEDPWAYTEAFF. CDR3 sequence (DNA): TGTGCCAGCAGCCAAGAGGATCCCTGGGCATACACTGAAGCTTTCTTT. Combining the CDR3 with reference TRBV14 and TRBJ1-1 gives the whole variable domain EAGVTQFPSHSVIEKGQTVTLRCDPISGHDNLYWYRRVMGKEIKFLLHFVKESKQDESGMPNNRFLAERTGGTYSTLKVQPAELEDSGVYFCASSQEDPWAYTEAFFGQGTRLTVV.

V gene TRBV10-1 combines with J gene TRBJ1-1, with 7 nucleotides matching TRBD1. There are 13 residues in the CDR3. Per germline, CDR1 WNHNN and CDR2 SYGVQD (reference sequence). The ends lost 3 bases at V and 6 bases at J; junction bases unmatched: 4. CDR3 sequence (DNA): TGCGCCAGCAGTGACCGGACAGGATCTGAAGCTTTCTTT. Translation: CASSDRTGSEAFF.

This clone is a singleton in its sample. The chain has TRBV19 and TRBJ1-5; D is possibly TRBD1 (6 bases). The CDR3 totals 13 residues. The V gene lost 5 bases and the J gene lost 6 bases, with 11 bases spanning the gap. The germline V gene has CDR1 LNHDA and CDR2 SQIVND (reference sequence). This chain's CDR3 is CASSARQVQPQHF. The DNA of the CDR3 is TGTGCCAGTAGTGCCCGACAGGTTCAGCCCCAGCATTTT. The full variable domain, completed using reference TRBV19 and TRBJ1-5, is DGGITQSPKYLFRKEGQNVTLSCEQNLNHDAMYWYRQDPGQGLRLIYYSQIVNDFQKGDIAEGYSVSREKKESFPLTVTSAQKNPTAFYLCASSARQVQPQHFGDGTRLSIL.

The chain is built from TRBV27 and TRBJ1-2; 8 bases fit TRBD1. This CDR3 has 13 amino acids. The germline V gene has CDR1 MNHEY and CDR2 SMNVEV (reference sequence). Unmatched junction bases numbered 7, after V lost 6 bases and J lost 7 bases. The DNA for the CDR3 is TGTGCCAGCAGACTAGGACAGGGAGCTGGCTACACCTTC. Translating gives CASRLGQGAGYTF.

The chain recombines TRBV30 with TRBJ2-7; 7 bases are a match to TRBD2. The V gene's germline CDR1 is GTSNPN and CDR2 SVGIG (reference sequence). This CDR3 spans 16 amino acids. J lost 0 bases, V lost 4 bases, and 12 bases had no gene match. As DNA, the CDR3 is TGTGCCTGGACCCCTCCCGAAGCGGGGAGCTCCTACGAGCAGTACTTC. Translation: CAWTPPEAGSSYEQYF.

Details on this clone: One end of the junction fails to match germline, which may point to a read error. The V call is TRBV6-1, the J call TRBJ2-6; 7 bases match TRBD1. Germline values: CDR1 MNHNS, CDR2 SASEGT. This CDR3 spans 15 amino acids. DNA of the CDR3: TGTGCCAGCAGTGAAGAGGGGGCTGGGGCCAACGGCCTGACTTTC. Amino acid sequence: CASSEEGAGANGLTF.

The CDR3 loop is CASSAGSLSTDTQYF. CDR3 sequence (DNA): TGTGCCAGCAGCGCCGGGAGCCTTAGCACAGATACGCAGTATTTT. This rearrangement joins TRBV7-3 to TRBJ2-3; TRBD2 is a possible D gene (6 bases). The germline CDR1 and CDR2 sequences are SGHTA and FQGTGA. V was pared by 5 bases and J by 0 bases, with 12 bases between. CDR3 size: 15 residues.

The CDR3 sequence is CASSYSRAGTEAFF. DNA for the CDR3: TGTGCCAGCAGTTACTCGAGAGCCGGCACTGAAGCTTTCTTT. V usage is TRBV6-5 and J usage is TRBJ1-1; D is uncertain. The CDR3 runs to 14 residues. Deletions cut 0 bases from V and 4 bases from J, with 9 bases between. The germline gives CDR1 MNHEY, CDR2 SVGAGI.